The present entry profiles one TCR beta chain with its context. Recovery meant two consecutive negative NP/OP PCR tests, professional clearance, or resolved symptoms. The entry originates in a study of blood T cell repertoires in COVID-19. Study at large: COVID-19 samples from acute and convalescent phases originated in the United States, Italy and Spain.

Authors' data handling: Cell counts per sample came from amplifying reference gene primers. Here immunoSEQ multiplex PCR was the method, and the copy in TCRdb shows in-frame clones only, minus some. D and trimming were read from the DNA, whereas the V and J calls and clone size are those reported in that table. Among some 500,000 clones listed, roughly 88% were seen once. CDR1 is MNHEY, CDR2 SVGEGT, per germline. After removal of 5 bases from V and 7 bases from J, the junction contained 9 bases not matched to a gene. The CDR3 contains 15 residues. The V gene is TRBV6-2 or TRBV6-3, the J gene TRBJ1-5, with 9 bases that match TRBD1. This receptor was taken from a middle-aged woman who had recovered from COVID-19. The sample consisted of PBMCs or T cells enriched from blood (not recorded which). DNA of the CDR3: TGTGCCAGCAGTCCGGGACAGGGAGGTATACAGCCCCAGCATTTT. Encoded protein: CASSPGQGGIQPQHF.